This T cell receptor (beta chain) is drawn from a study of cytomegalovirus exposure and HLA in healthy donors. Overall study context: The Caucasian-associated ancestry cluster contained about four fifths of the approximately 390 genotyped donors. Study conclusions and caveats: In an earlier analysis, in some 540 donors, most V segments appeared productive either ~90% or ~30% of the time.

PCR used 60 Vbeta primers and 13 Jbeta primers. The assay was immunoSEQ multiplex PCR, and TCRdb's table has in-frame clones only and misses some. The data show about 90,000 clones, with around 85% seen just once and approximately 2.3% held by the top ten. Details on this clone: What it binds is not known.

Trimming removed 6 bases at V and 1 base at J, with 9 bases between. CDR1 and CDR2 (germline): PRHDT, FYEKMQ (reference sequence). There are 14 residues in the CDR3. Sequencing was performed on PBMCs. The rearrangement uses TRBV13 and TRBJ1-4; D is perhaps TRBD1 (6 bases). The receptor's source is a man aged 18 to 30 in good health and CMV-seronegative. The CDR3 reads CASSIQGTNEKLFF. The CDR3 DNA sequence: TGTGCCAGCAGTATACAGGGAACTAATGAAAAACTGTTTTTT.